This T cell receptor beta chain was obtained from a study of T-cell reconstitution after alpha-beta-depleted transplantation in children. This clonotype was seen more than once but under ten times. Germline loops: CDR1 SGHTA, CDR2 FQGNSA. This CDR3 has 13 amino acids. V was clipped by 6 bases and J by 6 bases, with 12 bases between them. The TCRbeta library was prepared with unique molecular identifiers. TCRdb re-called the PCR reads through MiXCR, storing one row per CDR3 protein. The sample lists about 610,000 distinct CDR3 sequences, about 10% seen once, with roughly 4% in the top ten. The sample consisted of PBMCs from the stem cell graft donor, taken from the stem cell graft. The source of this sequence is a human donor who donated a stem cell graft to a child with acute myeloid leukemia. The chain carries TRBV7-2 and TRBJ2-1, with D possibly TRBD2 on 6 matching bases. The CDR3 here is CASRIGGVNEQFF. DNA for the CDR3: TGTGCCAGCAGAATAGGAGGGGTCAATGAGCAGTTCTTC.